This T cell receptor beta chain was sequenced during a study of blood T cell repertoires in COVID-19. Whole-study context: COVID-19 samples collected from the United States, Italy and Spain covered acute and convalescent phases. Nucleic acid was either cDNA or gDNA, and it came from T cells, B-cell-depleted T cells, or PBMCs.

How the authors handled the data: Reference gene primer amplification gave estimated nucleated cell counts. The method was immunoSEQ multiplex PCR; TCRdb's version includes in-frame clones alone and lacks a portion of them. V, J and clone size are taken as reported in that table, and D and trimming were inferred from the DNA itself. Of 100,000 or so clones in the sample, 80% to 95% were seen once. The length of the CDR3 is 15 residues. Germline values: CDR1 SGHRS, CDR2 YFSETQ. With V trimmed by 5 bases and J by 4 bases, 8 bases remained unmatched. Input material: peripheral blood. The sequence derives from a woman aged 60-75 years with active COVID-19. The chain couples TRBV5-1 to TRBJ2-5; 10 nucleotides align to TRBD2. The CDR3 reads CASRSAGGPGETQYF. CDR3 DNA sequence: TGCGCCAGCAGGTCAGCGGGAGGGCCGGGAGAGACCCAGTACTTC.